A selection of T cell receptor beta chains follows, all from one sample in a study of T cell responses to AZD1222 COVID-19 vaccine. Clones were sequenced by immunoSEQ multiplex PCR, and TCRdb holds only the in-frame ones, with some missing. The data contain some 130,000 clones, around nine tenths of them singletons. The sample consisted of peripheral blood, taken on day 0 of AZD1222 vaccination. The receptors here all came from an adult in good health. Each CDR3 is given with its conserved first and last residue. Each record gives: V gene, CDR3 length, clone size, J gene, D gene, CDR3 protein, CDR3 DNA. D genes are given only for firm matches. Size is omitted from some rows. Given values are once, few, many or a class for expanded clones.

V gene: TRBV7-2; CDR3 length: 16; clone size: .; J gene: TRBJ1-5; D gene: .; CDR3 protein: CASSLVFGSGNQPQHF; CDR3 DNA: TGTGCCAGCAGCTTAGTGTTCGGCAGTGGTAATCAGCCCCAGCATTTT
V gene: TRBV2; CDR3 length: 15; clone size: .; J gene: TRBJ1-5; D gene: .; CDR3 protein: CASRYRIRDNQPQHF; CDR3 DNA: TGTGCCAGCAGGTACAGGATTCGCGACAATCAGCCCCAGCATTTT
V gene: TRBV15; CDR3 length: 15; clone size: .; J gene: TRBJ2-7; D gene: .; CDR3 protein: CATSRDRDPSYEQYF; CDR3 DNA: TGTGCCACCAGCAGAGACCGGGATCCCTCCTACGAGCAGTACTTT
V gene: TRBV2; CDR3 length: 13; clone size: .; J gene: TRBJ1-5; D gene: TRBD1; CDR3 protein: CASREGGGQPQHF; CDR3 DNA: TGTGCCAGCAGGGAAGGGGGCGGTCAGCCCCAGCATTTT
V gene: TRBV3-1/TRBV3-2; CDR3 length: 13; clone size: few; J gene: TRBJ1-5; D gene: .; CDR3 protein: CASSPDGTQPQHF; CDR3 DNA: TGTGCCAGCAGCCCCGACGGGACTCAGCCCCAGCATTTT
V gene: TRBV9; CDR3 length: 11; clone size: once; J gene: TRBJ2-2; D gene: .; CDR3 protein: CASTRGGELFF; CDR3 DNA: TGTGCCAGCACCCGTGGGGGGGAGCTGTTTTTT
V gene: TRBV12-3/TRBV12-4; CDR3 length: 12; clone size: .; J gene: TRBJ1-1; D gene: .; CDR3 protein: CASSPQGTEAFF; CDR3 DNA: TGTGCCAGCAGTCCACAGGGTACTGAAGCTTTCTTT
V gene: TRBV11-3; CDR3 length: 16; clone size: once; J gene: TRBJ2-1; D gene: .; CDR3 protein: CASSFGSLEAYNEQFF; CDR3 DNA: TGTGCCAGCAGCTTCGGCTCCCTCGAGGCCTACAATGAGCAGTTCTTC
V gene: TRBV10-1; CDR3 length: 13; clone size: once; J gene: TRBJ1-1; D gene: .; CDR3 protein: CASSPLGQSQAFF; CDR3 DNA: TGCGCCAGCAGTCCCCTGGGGCAATCCCAAGCTTTCTTT
V gene: TRBV4-3; CDR3 length: 14; clone size: few; J gene: TRBJ2-7; D gene: TRBD2; CDR3 protein: CASSQGGLVAEQYF; CDR3 DNA: TGCGCCAGCAGCCAAGGGGGACTAGTCGCCGAGCAGTACTTC
V gene: TRBV6-2/TRBV6-3; CDR3 length: 16; clone size: .; J gene: TRBJ1-5; D gene: TRBD1; CDR3 protein: CASSYSKTGGVQPQHF; CDR3 DNA: TGTGCCAGCAGTTACTCGAAGACAGGGGGCGTTCAGCCCCAGCATTTT
V gene: TRBV5-1; CDR3 length: 15; clone size: once; J gene: TRBJ2-3; D gene: TRBD2; CDR3 protein: CASSPLGGDGDTQYF; CDR3 DNA: TGCGCCAGCAGCCCCCTGGGGGGGGACGGAGATACGCAGTATTTT
V gene: TRBV13; CDR3 length: 19; clone size: .; J gene: TRBJ2-1; D gene: TRBD2; CDR3 protein: CASSSPGLAGDGWTNEQFF; CDR3 DNA: TGTGCCAGCAGCTCGCCCGGACTAGCGGGAGACGGATGGACGAATGAGCAGTTCTTC
V gene: TRBV6-4; CDR3 length: 15; clone size: .; J gene: TRBJ2-3; D gene: TRBD2; CDR3 protein: CASLGAGGFADTQYF; CDR3 DNA: TGTGCCAGCCTTGGGGCGGGAGGGTTCGCAGATACGCAGTATTTT
V gene: TRBV7-2; CDR3 length: 10; clone size: .; J gene: TRBJ2-4; D gene: .; CDR3 protein: CASSPGTTDF; CDR3 DNA: TGTGCCAGCAGCCCCGGGACAACGGACTTC
V gene: TRBV29-1; CDR3 length: 13; clone size: .; J gene: TRBJ1-4; D gene: .; CDR3 protein: CSARGGPGFELFF; CDR3 DNA: TGCAGCGCGCGAGGGGGGCCCGGGTTCGAACTGTTTTTT
V gene: TRBV6-6; CDR3 length: 12; clone size: once; J gene: TRBJ1-5; D gene: .; CDR3 protein: CASSNGGQPQHF; CDR3 DNA: TGTGCCAGCAGTAACGGGGGCCAGCCCCAGCATTTT
V gene: TRBV15; CDR3 length: 16; clone size: .; J gene: TRBJ1-3; D gene: .; CDR3 protein: CATSREGNRERNTIYF; CDR3 DNA: TGTGCCACCAGCAGAGAAGGAAACAGGGAAAGAAACACCATATATTTT
V gene: TRBV7-2; CDR3 length: 15; clone size: .; J gene: TRBJ1-1; D gene: TRBD1; CDR3 protein: CASSLAPTGGTEAFF; CDR3 DNA: TGTGCCAGCAGCTTAGCCCCGACAGGGGGGACTGAAGCTTTCTTT
V gene: TRBV2; CDR3 length: 14; clone size: .; J gene: TRBJ2-7; D gene: .; CDR3 protein: CASSYVGGHYEQYF; CDR3 DNA: TGTGCCAGCAGTTACGTTGGCGGACACTACGAGCAGTACTTC
V gene: TRBV6-2/TRBV6-3; CDR3 length: 15; clone size: once; J gene: TRBJ2-5; D gene: .; CDR3 protein: CASSYRQRLKETQYF; CDR3 DNA: TGTGCCAGCAGTTACCGCCAGAGACTGAAAGAGACCCAGTACTTC
V gene: TRBV7-9; CDR3 length: 15; clone size: .; J gene: TRBJ2-1; D gene: TRBD2; CDR3 protein: CASSKRVAGAPRQFF; CDR3 DNA: TGTGCCAGCAGCAAGAGGGTAGCGGGAGCGCCGAGACAGTTCTTC
V gene: TRBV12-5; CDR3 length: 12; clone size: .; J gene: TRBJ1-1; D gene: .; CDR3 protein: CASGPDGAEAFF; CDR3 DNA: TGTGCTAGTGGTCCCGACGGAGCTGAAGCTTTCTTT
V gene: TRBV7-2; CDR3 length: 14; clone size: .; J gene: TRBJ2-7; D gene: .; CDR3 protein: CASSLAGGGYEQYF; CDR3 DNA: TGTGCCAGCAGCTTAGCCGGGGGAGGCTACGAGCAGTACTTC
V gene: TRBV18; CDR3 length: 16; clone size: .; J gene: TRBJ1-2; D gene: .; CDR3 protein: CASSPTSGDEIYGYTF; CDR3 DNA: TGTGCCAGCTCACCTACGTCGGGAGATGAGATCTATGGCTACACCTTC
V gene: TRBV13; CDR3 length: 17; clone size: once; J gene: TRBJ2-1; D gene: TRBD2; CDR3 protein: CASSVRLAGGPSAEQFF; CDR3 DNA: TGTGCCAGCAGCGTCCGACTAGCGGGAGGGCCCTCCGCTGAGCAGTTCTTC
V gene: TRBV5-4; CDR3 length: 13; clone size: .; J gene: TRBJ1-4; D gene: .; CDR3 protein: CASSLGHAEKLFF; CDR3 DNA: TGTGCCAGCAGCTTGGGACACGCTGAAAAACTGTTTTTT
V gene: TRBV7-7; CDR3 length: 14; clone size: .; J gene: TRBJ2-5; D gene: .; CDR3 protein: CASSLDLGRETQYF; CDR3 DNA: TGTGCCAGCAGCTTAGATCTGGGGCGAGAGACCCAGTACTTC
V gene: TRBV5-5; CDR3 length: 18; clone size: .; J gene: TRBJ2-7; D gene: .; CDR3 protein: CASRSKRGGTVPAYEQYF; CDR3 DNA: TGTGCCAGCAGGTCTAAGCGCGGGGGCACGGTCCCAGCCTACGAGCAGTACTTC
V gene: TRBV20-1; CDR3 length: 10; clone size: .; J gene: TRBJ2-1; D gene: .; CDR3 protein: CSALANEQFF; CDR3 DNA: TGCAGTGCTTTAGCCAATGAGCAGTTCTTC
V gene: TRBV18; CDR3 length: 18; clone size: once; J gene: TRBJ1-6; D gene: .; CDR3 protein: CASSPGWANSADNSPLHF; CDR3 DNA: TGTGCCAGCTCACCAGGCTGGGCTAACTCAGCAGACAATTCACCCCTCCACTTT
V gene: TRBV19; CDR3 length: 16; clone size: once; J gene: TRBJ1-5; D gene: .; CDR3 protein: CASSILGQGGNQPQHF; CDR3 DNA: TGTGCCAGTAGCATCCTGGGGCAGGGCGGCAATCAGCCCCAGCATTTT
V gene: TRBV7-8; CDR3 length: 13; clone size: .; J gene: TRBJ1-1; D gene: .; CDR3 protein: CASSLGREYEAFF; CDR3 DNA: TGTGCCAGCAGCCTCGGACGGGAATATGAAGCTTTCTTT
V gene: TRBV7-2; CDR3 length: 15; clone size: .; J gene: TRBJ2-7; D gene: TRBD2; CDR3 protein: CASSLLAGGWNEQYF; CDR3 DNA: TGTGCCAGCAGCTTACTAGCGGGAGGGTGGAACGAGCAGTACTTC